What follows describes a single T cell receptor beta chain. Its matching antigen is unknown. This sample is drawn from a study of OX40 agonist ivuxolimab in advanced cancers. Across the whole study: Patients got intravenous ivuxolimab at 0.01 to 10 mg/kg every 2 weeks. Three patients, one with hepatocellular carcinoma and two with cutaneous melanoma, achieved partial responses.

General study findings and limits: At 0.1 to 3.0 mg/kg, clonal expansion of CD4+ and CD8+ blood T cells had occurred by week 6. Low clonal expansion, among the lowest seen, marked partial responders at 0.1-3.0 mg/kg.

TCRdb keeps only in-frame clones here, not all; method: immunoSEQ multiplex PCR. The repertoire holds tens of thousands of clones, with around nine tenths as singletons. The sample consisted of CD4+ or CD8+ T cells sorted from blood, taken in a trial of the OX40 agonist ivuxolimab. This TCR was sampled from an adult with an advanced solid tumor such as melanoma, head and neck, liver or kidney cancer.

The CDR3 region has the DNA TGCGCCAGCAGCCAAGAGGGACAGGGACCCGACAATGAGCAGTTCTTC. It translates to CASSQEGQGPDNEQFF. The genes are TRBV4-3 and TRBJ2-1; 9 bases agree with TRBD1. CDR3 size: 16 residues. CDR1 is LGHNA, CDR2 YSLEER, per germline. V lost 0 bases, J lost 5 bases, and 5 bases stayed unmatched.